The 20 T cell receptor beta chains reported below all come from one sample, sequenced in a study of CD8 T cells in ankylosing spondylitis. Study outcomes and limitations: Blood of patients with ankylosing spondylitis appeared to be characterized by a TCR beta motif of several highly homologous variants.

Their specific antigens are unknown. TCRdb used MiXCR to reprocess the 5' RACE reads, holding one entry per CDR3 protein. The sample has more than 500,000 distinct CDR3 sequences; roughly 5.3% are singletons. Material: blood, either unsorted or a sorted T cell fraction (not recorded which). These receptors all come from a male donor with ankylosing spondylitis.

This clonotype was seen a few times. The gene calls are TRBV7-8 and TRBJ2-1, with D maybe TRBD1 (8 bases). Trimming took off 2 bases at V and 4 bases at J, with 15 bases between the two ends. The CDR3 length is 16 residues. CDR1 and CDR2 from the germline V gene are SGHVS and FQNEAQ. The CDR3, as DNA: TGTGCCAGCAGCTTAAAGCGGGACAGGATTTACAATGAGCAGTTCTTC. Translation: CASSLKRDRIYNEQFF.

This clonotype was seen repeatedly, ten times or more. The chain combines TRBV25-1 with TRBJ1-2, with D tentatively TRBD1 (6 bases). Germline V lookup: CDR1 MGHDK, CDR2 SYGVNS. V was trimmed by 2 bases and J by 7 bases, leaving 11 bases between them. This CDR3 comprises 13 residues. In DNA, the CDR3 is TGTGCCAGCAGTGAAGTGACAGGAGCTGGCTACACCTTC. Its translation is CASSEVTGAGYTF.

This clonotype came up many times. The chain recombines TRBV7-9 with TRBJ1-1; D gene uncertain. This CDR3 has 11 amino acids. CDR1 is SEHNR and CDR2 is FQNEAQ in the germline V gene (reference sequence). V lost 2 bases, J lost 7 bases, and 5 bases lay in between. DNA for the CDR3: TGTGCCAGCAGCTTAATAGATGAAGCTTTCTTT. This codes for CASSLIDEAFF.

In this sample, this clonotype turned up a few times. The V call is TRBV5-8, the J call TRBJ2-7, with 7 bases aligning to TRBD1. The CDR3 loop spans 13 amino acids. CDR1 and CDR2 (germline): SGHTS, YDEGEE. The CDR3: CTGAPLPSYEQYF. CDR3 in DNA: TGTACAGGGGCCCCTTTGCCTTCCTACGAGCAGTACTTC.

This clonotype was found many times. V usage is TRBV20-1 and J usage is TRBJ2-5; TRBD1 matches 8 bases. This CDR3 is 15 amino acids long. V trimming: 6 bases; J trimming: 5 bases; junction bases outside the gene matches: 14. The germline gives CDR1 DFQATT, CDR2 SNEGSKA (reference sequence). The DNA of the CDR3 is TGCAGTGCAGAAAGATCGGACAGGGCAGGCGAGACCCAGTACTTC. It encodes CSAERSDRAGETQYF.

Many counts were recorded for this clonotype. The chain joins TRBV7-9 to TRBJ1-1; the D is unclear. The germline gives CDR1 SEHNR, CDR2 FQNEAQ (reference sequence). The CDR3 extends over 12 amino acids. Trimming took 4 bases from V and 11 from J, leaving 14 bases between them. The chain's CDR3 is CASSSPGKRAFF. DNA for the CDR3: TGTGCCAGCAGCTCCCCGGGCAAGAGGGCTTTCTTT.

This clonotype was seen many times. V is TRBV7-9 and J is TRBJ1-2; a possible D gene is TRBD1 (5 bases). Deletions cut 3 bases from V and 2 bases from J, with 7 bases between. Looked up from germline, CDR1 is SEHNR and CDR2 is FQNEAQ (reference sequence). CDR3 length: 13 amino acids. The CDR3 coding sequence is TGTGCCAGCAGCTTTGGGACGAACTATGGCTACACCTTC. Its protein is CASSFGTNYGYTF.

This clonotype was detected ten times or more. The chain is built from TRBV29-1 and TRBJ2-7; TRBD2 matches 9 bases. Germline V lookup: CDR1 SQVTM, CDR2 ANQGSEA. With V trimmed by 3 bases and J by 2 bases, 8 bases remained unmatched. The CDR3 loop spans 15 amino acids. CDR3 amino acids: CSVELAGRSTYEQYF. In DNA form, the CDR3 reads TGCAGCGTTGAGCTAGCGGGGAGGAGTACCTACGAGCAGTACTTC.

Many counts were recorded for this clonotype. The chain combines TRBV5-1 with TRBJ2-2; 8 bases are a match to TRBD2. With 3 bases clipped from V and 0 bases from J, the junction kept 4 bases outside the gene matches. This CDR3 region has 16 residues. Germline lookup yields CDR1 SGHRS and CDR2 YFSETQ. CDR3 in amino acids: CASSSLAGTNTGELFF. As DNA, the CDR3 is TGCGCCAGCAGCTCGTTAGCGGGAACGAACACCGGGGAGCTGTTTTTT.

CDR3 sequence: CASSPLGQPRDYTF. The CDR3 nucleotides are TGTGCCAGCTCACCACTGGGACAGCCGCGTGACTACACCTTC. The rearrangement links TRBV18 to TRBJ1-2, with 7 bases identical to TRBD1. J gave up 10 bases and V 1 base, and 9 bases lay outside the gene matches. The CDR3 has 14 residues. Per germline, CDR1 KGHSH and CDR2 LQKENI.

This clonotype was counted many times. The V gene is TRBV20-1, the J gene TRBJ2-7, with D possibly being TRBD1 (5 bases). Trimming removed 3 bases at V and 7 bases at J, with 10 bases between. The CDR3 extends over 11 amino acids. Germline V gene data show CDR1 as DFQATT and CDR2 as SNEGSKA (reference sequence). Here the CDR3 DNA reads TGCAGTGCTAGTAAGGGGAAGGAGCAGTACTTC. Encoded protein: CSASKGKEQYF.

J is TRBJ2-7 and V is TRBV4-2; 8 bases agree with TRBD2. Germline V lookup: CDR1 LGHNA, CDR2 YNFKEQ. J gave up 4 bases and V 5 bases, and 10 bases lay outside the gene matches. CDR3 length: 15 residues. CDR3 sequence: CASSALRAGAYEQYF. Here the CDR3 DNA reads TGTGCCAGCAGCGCCCTCAGAGCGGGGGCTTACGAGCAGTACTTC.

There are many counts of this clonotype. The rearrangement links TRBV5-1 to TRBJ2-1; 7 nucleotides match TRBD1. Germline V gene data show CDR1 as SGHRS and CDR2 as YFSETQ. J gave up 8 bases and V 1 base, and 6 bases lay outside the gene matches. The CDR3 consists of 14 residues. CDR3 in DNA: TGCGCCAGCAGCTTGAGACAGGGAAGGGATGAGCAGTTCTTC. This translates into CASSLRQGRDEQFF.

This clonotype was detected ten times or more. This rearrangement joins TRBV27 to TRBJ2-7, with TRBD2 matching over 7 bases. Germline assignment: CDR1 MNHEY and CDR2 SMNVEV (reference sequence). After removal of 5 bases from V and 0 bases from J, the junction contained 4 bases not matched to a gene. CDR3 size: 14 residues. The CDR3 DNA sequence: TGTGCCAGCAGTAAACAGCGGGACTCCTACGAGCAGTACTTC. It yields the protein CASSKQRDSYEQYF.

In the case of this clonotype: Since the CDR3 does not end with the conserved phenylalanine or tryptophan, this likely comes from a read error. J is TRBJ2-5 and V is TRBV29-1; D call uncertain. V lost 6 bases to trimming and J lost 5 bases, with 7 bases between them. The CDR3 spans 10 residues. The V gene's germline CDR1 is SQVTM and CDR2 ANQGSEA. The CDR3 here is CSVGEETQYL. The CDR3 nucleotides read TGCAGCGTCGGAGAGGAGACCCAGTACCTC.

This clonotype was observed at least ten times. The DNA of the CDR3 is TGTGCCACCTTGAAGCGGGAGGGTTCAGATACGCAGTATTTT. It codes for CATLKREGSDTQYF. This chain connects TRBV28 to TRBJ2-3; 10 bases line up with TRBD2. Trimming removed 10 bases from V and 4 bases from J; junction bases left unmatched: 8. Germline-derived CDR1 and CDR2 are MDHEN and SYDVKM. This CDR3 spans 14 amino acids.

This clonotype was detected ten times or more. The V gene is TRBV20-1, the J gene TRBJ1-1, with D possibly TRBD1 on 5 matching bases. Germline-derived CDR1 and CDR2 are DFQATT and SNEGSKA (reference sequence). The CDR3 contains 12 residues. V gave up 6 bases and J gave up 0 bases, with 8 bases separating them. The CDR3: CSARDLNTEAFF. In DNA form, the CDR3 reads TGCAGTGCCAGGGACCTGAACACTGAAGCTTTCTTT.

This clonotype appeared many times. The CDR3 sequence: CASSLWSSGTSSTDTQYF. The CDR3 DNA follows: TGTGCCAGCAGCTTATGGTCCTCGGGCACTTCTAGCACAGATACGCAGTATTTT. The rearrangement joins TRBV11-1 to TRBJ2-3; no firm D call. CDR3 size: 18 residues. Trimming stripped 2 bases from V and 0 bases from J, with 18 bases between. In germline, CDR1 is SGHAT, CDR2 FQDESV (reference sequence). The full variable domain, completed using reference TRBV11-1 and TRBJ2-3, is EAEVAQSPRYKITEKSQAVAFWCDPISGHATLYWYRQILGQGPELLVQFQDESVVDDSQLPKDRFSAERLKGVDSTLKIQPAELGDSAMYLCASSLWSSGTSSTDTQYFGPGTRLTVL.

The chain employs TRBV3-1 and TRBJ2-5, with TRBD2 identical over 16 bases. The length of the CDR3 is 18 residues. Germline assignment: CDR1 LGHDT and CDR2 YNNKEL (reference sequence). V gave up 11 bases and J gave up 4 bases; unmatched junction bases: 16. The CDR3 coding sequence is TGTGCCTTCTTCGCGGGGACTAGCGGGGGGGCCGGAGTAGAGACCCAGTACTTC. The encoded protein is CAFFAGTSGGAGVETQYF.

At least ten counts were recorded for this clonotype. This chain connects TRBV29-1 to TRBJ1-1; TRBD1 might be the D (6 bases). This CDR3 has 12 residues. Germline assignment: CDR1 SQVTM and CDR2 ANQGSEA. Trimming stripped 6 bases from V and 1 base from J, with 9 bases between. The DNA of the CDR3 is TGCAGCGTGTCCAGGGGGAACACTGAAGCTTTCTTT. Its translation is CSVSRGNTEAFF.